This entry lists 25 T cell receptor beta chains sequenced from one sample in a study of shared T cell receptors in the human thymus. Sequencing used immunoSEQ multiplex PCR; TCRdb keeps in-frame clones, though not all of them. The table has more than 550,000 clones, approximately 89% seen once. The sample was also reused in another study, on human thymus T cells.

Sequences were obtained from thymocytes. Receptor source: a boy younger than two with a congenital heart defect.

The chain links TRBV4-1 to TRBJ1-1; D gene unclear. Germline V gene data show CDR1 as MGHRA and CDR2 as YSYEKL. The CDR3 is 14 residues long. V dropped 0 bases and J dropped 5 bases, with 10 bases sitting between them. The CDR3 region is CASSQDARGTEAFF. DNA of the CDR3: TGCGCCAGCAGCCAAGATGCCCGCGGGACTGAAGCTTTCTTT.

This clone was seen a few times. The genes are TRBV4-3 and TRBJ2-3; 8 bases line up with TRBD2. V lost 4 bases, J lost 3 bases, and 15 bases stayed unmatched. CDR3 length equals 18 residues. CDR1 and CDR2 from the germline V gene are LGHNA and YSLEER. Here the CDR3 reads CASSPSWTSRGVTDTQYF. The CDR3 nucleotides are TGCGCCAGCAGCCCCTCATGGACTAGCCGCGGGGTTACAGATACGCAGTATTTT.

The chain recombines TRBV7-9 with TRBJ2-5, with TRBD1 identical over 7 bases. CDR1 is SEHNR, CDR2 FQNEAQ, per germline (reference sequence). The CDR3 loop spans 16 amino acids. V lost 1 base, J lost 2 bases, and 7 bases stayed unmatched. CDR3 DNA sequence: TGTGCCAGCAGCTTAGGAACTGAGACAGGGCAAGAGACCCAGTACTTC. This sequence encodes CASSLGTETGQETQYF.

This sequence joins TRBV12-5 and TRBJ2-7, with a tentative D call TRBD2 (5 bases). The V gene lost 0 bases and the J gene lost 3 bases, with 15 bases spanning the gap. The CDR3 is 16 residues long. In germline, CDR1 is LGHNT, CDR2 FRNRAP. As DNA, the CDR3 is TGTGCTAGTGGTTTGGTACTTCTCGGGAAAGTCTACGAGCAGTACTTC. Translating it yields CASGLVLLGKVYEQYF.

The V gene is TRBV5-6, the J gene TRBJ2-5; a possible D gene is TRBD1 (7 bases). This CDR3 contains 17 residues. Germline CDR1 and CDR2: SGHDT and YYEEEE. The V and J ends lost 0 bases and 4 bases respectively, with 19 bases between them. The CDR3 DNA is TGTGCCAGCAGCTTGGACACAAGACAGGGACTGGGAGAGACCCAGTACTTC. Protein sequence: CASSLDTRQGLGETQYF.

This clone was seen a single time. The J gene is TRBJ2-4, the V gene TRBV9; D perhaps matches TRBD2 (5 bases). CDR1 is SGDLS, CDR2 YYNGEE, per germline. Trimming pared 0 bases from V and 0 bases from J, leaving 7 bases between. The CDR3 spans 15 residues. CDR3 amino acids: CASSVDGLAKNIQYF. The DNA of the CDR3 is TGTGCCAGCAGCGTAGACGGACTAGCCAAAAACATTCAGTACTTC.

DNA for the CDR3: TGCGCCAGCAGCTTGGTCGGGACAGGGGAGACCCAGTACTTC. Encoded protein: CASSLVGTGETQYF. This chain connects TRBV5-1 to TRBJ2-5; 9 bases fit TRBD1. V shed 0 bases, J shed 5 bases, and the junction held 2 bases outside the gene matches. There are 14 residues in the CDR3. The germline CDR1 and CDR2 sequences are SGHRS and YFSETQ. The variable domain in full, completed from reference TRBV5-1 and TRBJ2-5, reads KAGVTQTPRYLIKTRGQQVTLSCSPISGHRSVSWYQQTPGQGLQFLFEYFSETQRNKGNFPGRFSGRQFSNSRSEMNVSTLELGDSALYLCASSLVGTGETQYFGPGTRLLVL.

This clone was counted a single time. The chain joins TRBV7-2 to TRBJ2-1; TRBD2 matches 9 bases. The CDR3 runs 16 residues. Germline V CDR1 and CDR2: SGHTA, FQGNSA. V dropped 5 bases and J dropped 7; count of bases not matched to a gene: 12. The CDR3 DNA is TGTGCCAGCAGCAATCTAGGCGGGAGGGCCGGAAATGAGCAGTTCTTC. This translates into CASSNLGGRAGNEQFF.

The chain carries TRBV7-9 and TRBJ1-1; D is perhaps TRBD1 (5 bases). The CDR3 is 19 residues long. With 0 bases removed from V and 0 bases from J, the gap between germline ends came to 20 bases. The germline gives CDR1 SEHNR, CDR2 FQNEAQ (reference sequence). The CDR3 nucleotides are TGTGCCAGCAGCTTAGCGGGCAGGGTAAAGGGGTTTTTGAACACTGAAGCTTTCTTT. Protein: CASSLAGRVKGFLNTEAFF.

The gene calls are TRBV19 and TRBJ2-2; D is unclear. The CDR3 extends over 13 amino acids. Germline loops: CDR1 LNHDA, CDR2 SQIVND (reference sequence). Trimming removed 8 bases at V and 2 bases at J, with 9 bases between. The CDR3 loop is CASAADNTGELFF. The CDR3 DNA reads as TGTGCCAGTGCGGCAGACAACACCGGGGAGCTGTTTTTT.

J is TRBJ2-3 and V is TRBV27; 9 nucleotides agree with TRBD1. J lost 3 bases, V lost 2 bases, and 3 bases had no gene match. Germline V gene data show CDR1 as MNHEY and CDR2 as SMNVEV (reference sequence). The CDR3 runs to 15 residues. CDR3 sequence reads: CASSLGTGLTDTQYF. CDR3 nucleotide sequence: TGTGCCAGCAGTTTAGGGACAGGGTTAACAGATACGCAGTATTTT.

The gene calls are TRBV9 and TRBJ2-1, with D perhaps TRBD2 (5 bases). Germline V gives CDR1 SGDLS, CDR2 YYNGEE. This CDR3 has 15 residues. V was shortened by 4 bases and J by 6 bases, with 17 bases between the two germline ends. The CDR3 sequence is CASSPRVGTFNEQFF. The CDR3 nucleotides read TGTGCCAGCAGCCCGCGGGTAGGCACCTTCAATGAGCAGTTCTTC.

The gene calls are TRBV28 and TRBJ1-2; D remains ambiguous. CDR1 is MDHEN, CDR2 SYDVKM, per germline. V was pared by 7 bases and J by 8 bases, with 17 bases between. The length of the CDR3 is 13 residues. CDR3 region: CASTHLIFQGYTF. The CDR3 nucleotides are TGTGCCAGCACCCATTTAATATTTCAGGGCTACACCTTC.

This rearrangement joins TRBV4-3 to TRBJ2-5; 8 bases are shared with TRBD2. The CDR3 loop spans 15 amino acids. Trimming at V came to 1 base and at J to 4 bases, leaving 5 bases not matched to a gene. CDR1 is LGHNA and CDR2 is YSLEER in the germline V gene. In DNA, the CDR3 is TGCGCCAGCAGCCAAGTACGGGGGGGACCAGAGACCCAGTACTTC. Protein product: CASSQVRGGPETQYF.

This chain joins TRBV7-8 and TRBJ2-1, with D tentatively TRBD2 (6 bases). The CDR3 covers 13 residues. The germline V gene encodes CDR1 SGHVS and CDR2 FQNEAQ. The V gene lost 0 bases and the J gene lost 12 bases, with 12 bases spanning the gap. The CDR3 is CASSLAGREGQFF. In DNA, the CDR3 is TGTGCCAGCAGCTTAGCGGGGCGGGAAGGGCAGTTCTTC.

A note on this clone: In the same sample, other DNA sequences code for this CDR3. The V call is TRBV11-2, the J call TRBJ1-4; D is undetermined. The CDR3 length is 12 residues. V lost 0 bases to trimming and J lost 8 bases, with 4 bases between them. Germline assignment: CDR1 SGHAT and CDR2 FQNNGV. Here the CDR3 reads CASSLEGEKLFF. For the CDR3, the DNA is TGTGCCAGCAGCTTAGAGGGCGAAAAACTGTTTTTT.

This chain joins TRBV28 and TRBJ1-5; D perhaps matches TRBD1 (6 bases). V lost 4 bases and J lost 6, with 16 bases in between. This CDR3 has 15 amino acids. The germline CDR1 and CDR2 sequences are MDHEN and SYDVKM. The CDR3 sequence: CASSYTTGIRQPQHF. CDR3 DNA sequence: TGTGCCAGCAGTTATACCACAGGGATCCGTCAGCCCCAGCATTTT.

This clone was seen once. This chain links TRBV6-5 with TRBJ2-1; a possible D gene is TRBD2 (7 bases). V lost 0 bases, J lost 2 bases, and 8 bases lay in between. Germline V lookup: CDR1 MNHEY, CDR2 SVGAGI. The CDR3 extends over 15 amino acids. CDR3 sequence (DNA): TGTGCCAGCAGTTACTCGGGGGGGCCCTACAATGAGCAGTTCTTC. Amino acid sequence: CASSYSGGPYNEQFF.

As DNA, the CDR3 is TGTGCCAGCAGTGTAGGGGTAACGGGCGGCTACACCTTC. This encodes CASSVGVTGGYTF. The V and J genes are TRBV6-1 and TRBJ1-2; possible D gene TRBD1, 5 bases. The CDR3 sequence is 13 residues long. Germline CDR1 is MNHNS and CDR2 is SASEGT. V was cut by 4 bases and J by 8 bases, with 14 bases left in between.

The sample holds one count of this clone. The rearrangement joins TRBV27 to TRBJ1-1, with D perhaps matching TRBD1 (5 bases). This CDR3 is 17 amino acids long. Germline V CDR1 and CDR2: MNHEY, SMNVEV (reference sequence). The ends were cut back, 5 bases at V and 2 bases at J, with 21 bases in the middle. The CDR3, as DNA: TGTGCCAGCAGTCCCTTCGCTTCCTTGCGGGGCAACACTGAAGCTTTCTTT. It is translated as CASSPFASLRGNTEAFF.

V is TRBV10-3 and J is TRBJ2-2; possible D gene TRBD1, 5 bases. Germline V gene data show CDR1 as ENHRY and CDR2 as SYGVKD. V lost 5 bases, J lost 5 bases, and 9 bases lay in between. The CDR3 is 13 amino acids. The CDR3 DNA is TGTGCCATCAGTTCAGCAGGGACCGGGGAGCTGTTTTTT. This encodes CAISSAGTGELFF.

This clone was detected a few times. This chain uses TRBV10-3 with TRBJ2-7; D remains ambiguous. In germline, CDR1 is ENHRY, CDR2 SYGVKD. The CDR3 has 13 amino acids. Trimming removed 0 bases from V and 2 bases from J, with 5 bases in between. CDR3 residues: CAISESSTYEQYF. CDR3 coding DNA: TGTGCCATCAGTGAGTCTTCTACCTACGAGCAGTACTTC.

The chain carries TRBV2 and TRBJ2-7, with 14 bases that match TRBD2. Losses at the gene ends were 5 bases for V and 5 bases for J; bases not matched to a gene: 2. The CDR3 runs to 14 residues. Germline CDR1 is SNHLY and CDR2 is FYNNEI. The CDR3 DNA follows: TGTGCCAGCAGTTCGGGACTAGCGGGAGACGAGCAGTACTTC. As protein: CASSSGLAGDEQYF.

The V and J genes are TRBV25-1 and TRBJ2-3; perhaps TRBD2 as D (5 bases). Germline assignment: CDR1 MGHDK and CDR2 SYGVNS. Trimming took off 6 bases at V and 5 bases at J, with 6 bases between the two ends. The CDR3 is 11 amino acids. The DNA for the CDR3 is TGTGCCAGCAGGAGGGTAGATACGCAGTATTTT. Its protein is CASRRVDTQYF.

The gene calls are TRBV6-1 and TRBJ2-3; TRBD2 matches 10 bases. J lost 7 bases, V lost 1 base, and 5 bases had no gene match. The CDR3 contains 15 residues. CDR1 and CDR2 (germline): MNHNS, SASEGT. For the CDR3, the DNA is TGTGCCAGCAGTGAAGTTAGCGGGGGGTTTAATACGCAGTATTTT. Translation: CASSEVSGGFNTQYF.